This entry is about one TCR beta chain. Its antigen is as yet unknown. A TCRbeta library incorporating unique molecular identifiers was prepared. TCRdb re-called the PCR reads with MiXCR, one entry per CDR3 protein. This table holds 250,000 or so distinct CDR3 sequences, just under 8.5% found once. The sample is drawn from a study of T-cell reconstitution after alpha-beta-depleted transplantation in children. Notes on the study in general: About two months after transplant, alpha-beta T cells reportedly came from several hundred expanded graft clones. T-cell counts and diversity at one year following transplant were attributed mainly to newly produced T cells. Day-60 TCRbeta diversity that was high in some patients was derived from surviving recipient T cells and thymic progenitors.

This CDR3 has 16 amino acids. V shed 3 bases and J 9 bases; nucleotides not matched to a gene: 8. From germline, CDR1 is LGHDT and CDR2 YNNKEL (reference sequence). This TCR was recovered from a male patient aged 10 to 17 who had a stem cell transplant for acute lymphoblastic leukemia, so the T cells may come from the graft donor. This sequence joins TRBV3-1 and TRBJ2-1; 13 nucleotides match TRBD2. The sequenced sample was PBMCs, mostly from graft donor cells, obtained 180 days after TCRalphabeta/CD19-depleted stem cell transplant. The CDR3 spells CASSHPLAGGPGEQFF. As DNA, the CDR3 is TGTGCCAGCAGCCACCCACTAGCGGGGGGGCCGGGTGAGCAGTTCTTC.